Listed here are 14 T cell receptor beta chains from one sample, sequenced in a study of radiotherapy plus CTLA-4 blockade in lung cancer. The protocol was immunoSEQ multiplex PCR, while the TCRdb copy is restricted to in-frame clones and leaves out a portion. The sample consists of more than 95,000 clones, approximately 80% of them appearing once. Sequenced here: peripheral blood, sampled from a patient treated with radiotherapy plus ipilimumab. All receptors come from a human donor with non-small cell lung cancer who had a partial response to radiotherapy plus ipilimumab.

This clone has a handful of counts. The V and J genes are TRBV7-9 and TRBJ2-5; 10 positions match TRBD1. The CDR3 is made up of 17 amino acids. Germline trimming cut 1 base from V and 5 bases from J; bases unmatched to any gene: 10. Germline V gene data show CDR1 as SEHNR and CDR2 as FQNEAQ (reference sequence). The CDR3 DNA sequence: TGTGCCAGCAGCTTAGGCGTCCGGGACAGGGGCCGGGAGACCCAGTACTTC. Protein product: CASSLGVRDRGRETQYF.

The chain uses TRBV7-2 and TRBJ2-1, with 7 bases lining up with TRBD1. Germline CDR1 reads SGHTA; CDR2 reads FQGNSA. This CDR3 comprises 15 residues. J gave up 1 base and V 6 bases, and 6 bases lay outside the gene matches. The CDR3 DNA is TGTGCCAGCAGTCAGACAGGGAGATCCTACAATGAGCAGTTCTTC. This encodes CASSQTGRSYNEQFF.

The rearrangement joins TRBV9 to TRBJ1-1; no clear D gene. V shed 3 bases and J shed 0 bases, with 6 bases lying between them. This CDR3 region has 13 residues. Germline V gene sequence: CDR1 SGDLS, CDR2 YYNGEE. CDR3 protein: CASSDQMNTEAFF. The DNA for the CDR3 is TGTGCCAGCAGCGATCAGATGAACACTGAAGCTTTCTTT.

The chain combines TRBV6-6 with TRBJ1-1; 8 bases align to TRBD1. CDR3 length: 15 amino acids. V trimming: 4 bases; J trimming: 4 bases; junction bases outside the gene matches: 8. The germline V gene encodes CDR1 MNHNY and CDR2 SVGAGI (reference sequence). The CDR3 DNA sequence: TGTGCCAGCAGTTCTTCAGGGGGCAGGGCCACTGAAGCTTTCTTT. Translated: CASSSSGGRATEAFF.

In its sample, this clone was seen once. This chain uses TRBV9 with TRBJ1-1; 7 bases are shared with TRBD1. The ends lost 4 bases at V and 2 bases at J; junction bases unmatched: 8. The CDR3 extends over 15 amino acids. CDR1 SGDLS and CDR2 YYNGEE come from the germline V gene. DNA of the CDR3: TGTGCCAGCAGCCTAGACTCAGGGGGAAACACTGAAGCTTTCTTT. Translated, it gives CASSLDSGGNTEAFF.

The CDR3 sequence is CASSLVPETNYGYTF. CDR3 nucleotide sequence: TGTGCCAGCAGCTTAGTTCCCGAGACTAACTATGGCTACACCTTC. V and J are TRBV7-9 and TRBJ1-2; the D is unclear. The CDR3 covers 15 residues. Trimming took off 1 base at V and 0 bases at J, with 9 bases between the two ends. CDR1 SEHNR and CDR2 FQNEAQ come from the germline V gene (reference sequence).

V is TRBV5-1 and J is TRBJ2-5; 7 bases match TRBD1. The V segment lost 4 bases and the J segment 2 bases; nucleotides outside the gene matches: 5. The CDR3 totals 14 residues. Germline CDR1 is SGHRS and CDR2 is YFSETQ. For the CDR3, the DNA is TGCGCCAGCAGCCACCCGGGACAGCAAGAGACCCAGTACTTC. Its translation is CASSHPGQQETQYF. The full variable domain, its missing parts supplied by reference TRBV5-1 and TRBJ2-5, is KAGVTQTPRYLIKTRGQQVTLSCSPISGHRSVSWYQQTPGQGLQFLFEYFSETQRNKGNFPGRFSGRQFSNSRSEMNVSTLELGDSALYLCASSHPGQQETQYFGPGTRLLVL.

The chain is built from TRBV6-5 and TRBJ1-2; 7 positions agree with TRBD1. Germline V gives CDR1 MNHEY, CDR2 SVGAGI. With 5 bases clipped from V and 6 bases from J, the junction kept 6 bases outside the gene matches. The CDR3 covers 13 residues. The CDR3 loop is CASSETTGDGYTF. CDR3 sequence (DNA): TGTGCCAGCAGTGAAACCACAGGGGATGGCTACACCTTC.

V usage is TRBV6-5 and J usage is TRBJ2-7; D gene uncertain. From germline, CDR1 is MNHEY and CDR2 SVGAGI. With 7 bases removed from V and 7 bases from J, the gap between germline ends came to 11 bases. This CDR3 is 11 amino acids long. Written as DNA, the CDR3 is TGTGCCAGCAAAGAGCTCGGGGAGCAGTACTTC. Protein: CASKELGEQYF.

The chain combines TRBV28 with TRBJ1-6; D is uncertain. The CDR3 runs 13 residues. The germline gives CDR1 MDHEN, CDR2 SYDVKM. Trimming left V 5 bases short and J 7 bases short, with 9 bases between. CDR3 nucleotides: TGTGCCAGCAGTCGGTATCCCAATTCACCCCTCCACTTT. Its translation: CASSRYPNSPLHF.

CDR3 sequence: CASSPTGVVQPQHF. CDR3 bases: TGTGCCAGCTCACCAACAGGGGTAGTTCAGCCCCAGCATTTT. The V call is TRBV18, the J call TRBJ1-5, with 7 bases aligning to TRBD1. The CDR3 spans 14 residues. Germline V gene sequence: CDR1 KGHSH, CDR2 LQKENI. V was pared by 2 bases and J by 6 bases, with 4 bases of the junction left unmatched.

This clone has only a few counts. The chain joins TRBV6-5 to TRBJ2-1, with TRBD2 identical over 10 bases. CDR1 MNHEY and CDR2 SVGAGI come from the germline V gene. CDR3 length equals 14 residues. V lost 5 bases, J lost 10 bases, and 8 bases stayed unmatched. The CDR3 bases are TGTGCCAGCAGTGAAGTCGCTAGCGGGGGCGAGCAGTTCTTC. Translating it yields CASSEVASGGEQFF.

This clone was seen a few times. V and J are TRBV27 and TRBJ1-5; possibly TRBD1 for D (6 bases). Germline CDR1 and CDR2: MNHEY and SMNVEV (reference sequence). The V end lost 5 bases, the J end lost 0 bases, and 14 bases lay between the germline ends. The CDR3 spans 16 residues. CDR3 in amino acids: CASSATGGVSNQPQHF. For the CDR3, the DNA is TGTGCCAGCAGTGCGACGGGGGGCGTTAGCAATCAGCCCCAGCATTTT.

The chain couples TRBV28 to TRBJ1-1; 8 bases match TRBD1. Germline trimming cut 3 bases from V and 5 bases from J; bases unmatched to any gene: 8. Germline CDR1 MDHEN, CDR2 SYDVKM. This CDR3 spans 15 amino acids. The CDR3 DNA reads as TGTGCCAGCAGTTTTCTCGGACAGGGTGGAACTGAAGCTTTCTTT. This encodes CASSFLGQGGTEAFF.